Below, 21 T cell receptor beta chains from the same sample are listed, as sequenced in a study of patients and donors after allogeneic stem cell transplantation. TCRdb passed the RT-PCR reads through MiXCR, listing each CDR3 protein once. This table holds 30,000 to 40,000 distinct CDR3 sequences, roughly a third found once. The sequencing sample was made of blood, either unsorted or a sorted T cell fraction (not recorded which). These receptors were taken from a human donor who was either an allogeneic HSCT recipient or a stem cell or donor lymphocyte infusion donor (not recorded which). It is not recorded whose cells these are; they may come from a transplant donor.

This clonotype has only a few counts. V and J are TRBV5-6 and TRBJ2-2; the match to TRBD2 covers 9 bases. Germline CDR1 and CDR2: SGHDT and YYEEEE. V shed 4 bases and J 3 bases; nucleotides not matched to a gene: 4. The CDR3 covers 15 residues. The CDR3: CASSPGLADTGELFF. The CDR3 coding sequence is TGTGCCAGCAGCCCGGGACTAGCCGACACCGGGGAGCTGTTTTTT.

J is TRBJ1-2 and V is TRBV7-6, with 8 bases matching TRBD1. The CDR3 runs to 13 residues. The germline gives CDR1 SGHVS, CDR2 FNYEAQ. Trimming took 3 bases from V and 3 from J; bases not matched to a gene: 0. The CDR3, as DNA: TGTGCCAGCAGCTTGGACAGGGACTATGGCTACACCTTC. Its protein is CASSLDRDYGYTF. Drawing the rest from reference TRBV7-6 and TRBJ1-2, the complete variable domain is GAGVSQSPRYKVTKRGQDVALRCDPISGHVSLYWYRQALGQGPEFLTYFNYEAQQDKSGLPNDRFSAERPEGSISTLTIQRTEQRDSAMYRCASSLDRDYGYTFGSGTRLTVV.

The gene calls are TRBV3-1 and TRBJ1-1; weak D call: TRBD1 (6 bases). V was trimmed by 0 bases and J by 11 bases, leaving 19 bases between them. CDR3 length equals 15 residues. CDR1 is LGHDT and CDR2 is YNNKEL in the germline V gene (reference sequence). Written as DNA, the CDR3 is TGTGCCAGCAGCCAAGATCTCCTACAGGGTTTGAGGGCTTTCTTT. Protein sequence: CASSQDLLQGLRAFF. Supplemented by reference TRBV3-1 and TRBJ1-1, the full variable domain reads DTAVSQTPKYLVTQMGNDKSIKCEQNLGHDTMYWYKQDSKKFLKIMFSYNNKELIINETVPNRFSPKSPDKAHLNLHINSLELGDSAVYFCASSQDLLQGLRAFFGQGTRLTVV.

This clonotype was seen only a few times. The chain employs TRBV12-3 or TRBV12-4 and TRBJ2-2; 9 bases match TRBD2. The CDR3 totals 14 residues. The V gene end was trimmed by 7 bases and the J gene end by 4 bases; junction bases not matched to a gene: 4. Here the CDR3 reads CASNLGLATGELFF. For the CDR3, the DNA is TGTGCCAGCAACCTGGGACTAGCCACCGGGGAGCTGTTTTTT.

This clonotype was counted a few times. The chain recombines TRBV7-2 with TRBJ1-4; D uncertain. Trimming removed 5 bases from V and 8 bases from J, with 12 bases in between. The germline CDR1 and CDR2 sequences are SGHTA and FQGNSA. This CDR3 has 13 residues. CDR3 sequence: CASSRSSWEKLFF. In nucleotides, the CDR3 is TGTGCCAGCAGCCGTAGTTCCTGGGAAAAACTGTTTTTT.

This clonotype was seen a few times. This rearrangement joins TRBV25-1 to TRBJ1-1; D is unclear. The V end lost 5 bases, the J end lost 8 bases, and 9 bases lay between the germline ends. The CDR3 loop spans 11 amino acids. The germline V gene encodes CDR1 MGHDK and CDR2 SYGVNS. The CDR3 DNA sequence: TGTGCCAGCAGTCCTGGGGAGGAAGCTTTCTTT. It is translated as CASSPGEEAFF.

The rearrangement links TRBV4-2 to TRBJ2-7; a possible D gene is TRBD2 (6 bases). The V end lost 1 base, the J end lost 12 bases, and 19 bases lay between the germline ends. This CDR3 has 14 residues. Germline V CDR1 and CDR2: LGHNA, YNFKEQ. The CDR3 region is CASSQAVDWGDPYV. CDR3 sequence (DNA): TGTGCCAGCAGCCAAGCTGTCGACTGGGGGGATCCGTACGTC.

This sequence joins TRBV29-1 and TRBJ2-1; 8 nucleotides line up with TRBD1. This CDR3 region has 14 residues. Unmatched junction bases numbered 6, after V lost 6 bases and J lost 2 bases. In germline, CDR1 is SQVTM, CDR2 ANQGSEA. CDR3: CSVPQGGPYNEQFF. As DNA, the CDR3 is TGCAGCGTACCACAGGGGGGACCCTACAATGAGCAGTTCTTC.

The V and J genes are TRBV20-1 and TRBJ1-4; D not certain. Trimming removed 0 bases at V and 5 bases at J, with 13 bases between. Germline-derived CDR1 and CDR2 are DFQATT and SNEGSKA (reference sequence). This CDR3 is 15 amino acids long. The CDR3 sequence is CSARDMRLKNEKLFF. The CDR3 DNA is TGCAGTGCTAGAGATATGAGACTAAAGAATGAAAAACTGTTTTTT.

In its sample, this clonotype was seen many times. This rearrangement joins TRBV7-2 to TRBJ1-2; possible D gene TRBD1, 6 bases. The germline V gene has CDR1 SGHTA and CDR2 FQGNSA. The CDR3 has 15 amino acids. The ends were cut back, 6 bases at V and 3 bases at J, with 17 bases in the middle. The CDR3 DNA reads as TGTGCCAGCAGAATGCCGGGGGGGCCCGACTATGGCTACACCTTC. As protein: CASRMPGGPDYGYTF.

J is TRBJ1-3 and V is TRBV18; possibly TRBD1 for D (5 bases). The CDR3 covers 17 residues. Looked up from germline, CDR1 is KGHSH and CDR2 is LQKENI. The germline V and J ends were trimmed by 3 bases and 0 bases, with 15 bases remaining between them. The CDR3 sequence is CASSPPSGPSSGNTIYF. As DNA, the CDR3 is TGTGCCAGCTCACCCCCCTCGGGGCCGAGCTCTGGAAACACCATATATTTT. Looking up the rest from reference TRBV18 and TRBJ1-3 gives the full variable domain: NAGVMQNPRHLVRRRGQEARLRCSPMKGHSHVYWYRQLPEEGLKFMVYLQKENIIDESGMPKERFSAEFPKEGPSILRIQQVVRGDSAAYFCASSPPSGPSSGNTIYFGEGSWLTVV.

This clonotype has only a few counts. The J gene is TRBJ2-2, the V gene TRBV2, with 8 bases that match TRBD2. After removal of 3 bases from V and 0 bases from J, the junction contained 6 bases not matched to a gene. CDR1 is SNHLY, CDR2 FYNNEI, per germline. The CDR3 extends over 17 amino acids. The CDR3 coding sequence is TGTGCCAGCAGTGAGGCGGTAGCGGGGCCGAACACCGGGGAGCTGTTTTTT. This codes for CASSEAVAGPNTGELFF.

This sequence joins TRBV7-3 and TRBJ2-1; 7 nucleotides match TRBD2. Germline V gene data show CDR1 as SGHTA and CDR2 as FQGTGA. The V gene end was trimmed by 4 bases and the J gene end by 3 bases; junction bases not matched to a gene: 9. This CDR3 contains 16 residues. This CDR3 reads CASSSQAGPIYNEQFF. Here the CDR3 DNA reads TGTGCCAGCAGCTCCCAAGCGGGGCCGATCTACAATGAGCAGTTCTTC.

The CDR3 DNA reads TGTGCCAGCAGCTTTGAGCCGCGACTAGGCTCCGGGGAGCTGTTTTTT. Translation: CASSFEPRLGSGELFF. The rearrangement uses TRBV7-2 and TRBJ2-2; possibly TRBD2 for D (6 bases). The V gene's germline CDR1 is SGHTA and CDR2 FQGNSA. The V and J ends lost 3 bases and 6 bases respectively, with 17 bases between them. This CDR3 comprises 16 residues.

This clonotype was seen many times. V usage is TRBV4-3 and J usage is TRBJ1-1; a weak D match, TRBD1 (6 bases). The CDR3 runs 15 residues. Germline V CDR1 and CDR2: LGHNA, YSLEER. The V and J ends lost 3 bases and 0 bases respectively, with 11 bases between them. The CDR3 spells CASSQGNRVNTEAFF. The CDR3 DNA follows: TGCGCCAGCAGCCAGGGAAACAGGGTGAACACTGAAGCTTTCTTT.

There are a few counts of this clonotype. V gene TRBV7-9 combines with J gene TRBJ2-5; no firm D call. The germline gives CDR1 SEHNR, CDR2 FQNEAQ (reference sequence). V was shortened by 3 bases and J by 1 base, with 6 bases between the two germline ends. The CDR3 is made up of 13 amino acids. CDR3 residues: CASSLSRQETQYF. CDR3 bases: TGTGCCAGCAGCTTGTCGCGCCAAGAGACCCAGTACTTC.

J is TRBJ2-1 and V is TRBV29-1; D is undetermined. V was shortened by 7 bases and J by 6 bases, with 4 bases between the two germline ends. The length of the CDR3 is 9 residues. Germline V gives CDR1 SQVTM, CDR2 ANQGSEA. In nucleotides, the CDR3 is TGCAGCGCAAGCAATGAGCAGTTCTTC. Its protein product is CSASNEQFF.

This chain uses TRBV29-1 with TRBJ1-1; D may be TRBD1 (5 bases). The CDR3 has 13 amino acids. Deletions cut 4 bases from V and 5 bases from J, with 14 bases between. The germline CDR1 and CDR2 sequences are SQVTM and ANQGSEA. CDR3 region: CSVAHRLITEAFF. The CDR3 nucleotides are TGCAGCGTTGCCCACAGGCTAATTACTGAAGCTTTCTTT.

The chain carries TRBV5-1 and TRBJ1-6, with unresolved D. The CDR3 is 13 residues long. Germline V CDR1 and CDR2: SGHRS, YFSETQ. V dropped 9 bases and J dropped 8 bases, with 15 bases sitting between them. CDR3 residues: CATRGYPDSPLHF. The CDR3, as DNA: TGCGCCACGAGAGGGTATCCGGATTCACCCCTCCACTTT. Drawing the rest from reference TRBV5-1 and TRBJ1-6, the complete variable domain is KAGVTQTPRYLIKTRGQQVTLSCSPISGHRSVSWYQQTPGQGLQFLFEYFSETQRNKGNFPGRFSGRQFSNSRSEMNVSTLELGDSALYLCATRGYPDSPLHFGNGTRLTVT.

The V gene is TRBV20-1, the J gene TRBJ2-3; D unclear. The CDR3 runs 11 residues. Per germline, CDR1 DFQATT and CDR2 SNEGSKA (reference sequence). Deletions cut 7 bases from V and 7 bases from J, with 12 bases between. CDR3 region: CSERRQNTQYF. In nucleotides, the CDR3 is TGCAGTGAACGGCGGCAAAATACGCAGTATTTT.

This clonotype was counted many times. The chain links TRBV20-1 to TRBJ1-2; D gene unclear. Trimming stripped 5 bases from V and 8 bases from J, with 15 bases between. The CDR3 length is 12 residues. Germline CDR1 reads DFQATT; CDR2 reads SNEGSKA (reference sequence). Written as DNA, the CDR3 is TGCAGTGCTGAGCGGGGTCTTGAAGGCTACACCTTC. It is translated as CSAERGLEGYTF.